This T cell receptor (beta chain) was recovered during a study of neurological immune-mediated disorders. Concerning this clonotype: The antigen is unknown.

General study findings and limits: As far as clinical or MRI features were concerned, none was associated with the multiple sclerosis repertoire cluster.

The unsorted libraries originated from 2 million PBMCs that had been stored at -80 C. The cDNA was generated by 5'RACE with 10-nucleotide random UMIs. A single record per CDR3 protein comes from TCRdb applying MiXCR to the 5' RACE reads. This sample carries around 46,000 distinct CDR3 sequences, around 4% of them seen once, and the ten largest clones take around 5%. Germline CDR1 and CDR2: DFQATT and SNEGSKA (reference sequence). The CDR3 extends over 13 amino acids. The junction had 1 base not matched to a gene; V was cut back by 5 bases and J by 2 bases. The sequenced material came from PBMCs. The receptor was isolated from a woman between 55 and 75 years old with multiple sclerosis. The chain combines TRBV20-1 with TRBJ2-1, with 9 positions matching TRBD2. DNA for the CDR3: TGCAGTGCTCTAGCGGGAACCTACAATGAGCAGTTCTTC. Protein: CSALAGTYNEQFF.